Sequencing of this T cell receptor beta chain was carried out in a study of cytomegalovirus exposure and HLA in healthy donors. About the study: A subsequent analysis reported that the roughly 120 validation repertoires were produced on the same platform that had also been used for the 500 to 700 first-cohort repertoires. General study findings and limits: The study listed 150 to 200 cytomegalovirus-associated TCR beta chains.

In the case of this clone: Antigen: not known.

Libraries were prepared by immunoSEQ multiplex PCR; TCRdb keeps only in-frame clonotypes and omits some of them. The top ten hold under 2.5% of the sample, which has 57,000 or so clones, 85% to 95% seen once. With 7 bases clipped from V and 2 bases from J, the junction kept 9 bases outside the gene matches. Per germline, CDR1 SNHLY and CDR2 FYNNEI. The CDR3 covers 15 residues. This chain uses TRBV2 with TRBJ2-5, with 8 bases matching TRBD2. This TCR came from a man between 18 and 29 years old in good health and CMV-seronegative. The material sequenced was PBMCs. This CDR3 is CASIMVAGNQETQYF. The DNA for the CDR3 is TGTGCCAGCATAATGGTAGCGGGGAATCAAGAGACCCAGTACTTC.